Below, 18 T cell receptor beta chains from the same sample are listed, as sequenced in a study of T cells after posttransplantation cyclophosphamide. Treatment was busulfan-fludarabine conditioning, a marrow graft, and cyclophosphamide on days +3 and +4. The protocol was immunoSEQ multiplex PCR, while the TCRdb copy is restricted to in-frame clones and leaves out a portion. The sample includes some 10,000 clones, none of them occurring once. The specimen comprised PBMCs, sampled after allogeneic stem cell transplant with posttransplant cyclophosphamide. The receptor source for this set is a female patient aged 40-50 years who received an allogeneic stem cell transplant from a related donor, was CMV-positive, and had no GVHD. Some T cells may have come from the graft donor.

This clone was seen ten or more times. The V call is TRBV12-3 or TRBV12-4, the J call TRBJ1-2; tentative D call: TRBD1 (5 bases). Trimming removed 6 bases from V and 7 bases from J, with 12 bases in between. The CDR3 contains 12 residues. As DNA, the CDR3 is TGTGCCAGCAGCCCGGGGGGGGGTGGCTACACCTTC. This sequence encodes CASSPGGGGYTF.

The sample holds many counts of this clone. The J gene is TRBJ1-6, the V gene TRBV4-2; a weak D match, TRBD1 (5 bases). Germline V gene data show CDR1 as LGHNA and CDR2 as YNFKEQ. The CDR3 contains 15 residues. Trimming took 0 bases from V and 8 from J, leaving 11 bases between them. Here the CDR3 reads CASSQDWGTHSPLHF. The CDR3 coding sequence is TGTGCCAGCAGCCAAGATTGGGGCACCCATTCACCCCTCCACTTT.

This clone was found many times. The genes are TRBV14 and TRBJ1-3; 8 bases line up with TRBD1. Trimming removed 6 bases from V and 4 bases from J; junction bases left unmatched: 5. This CDR3 spans 14 amino acids. In germline, CDR1 is SGHDN, CDR2 FVKESK. CDR3 DNA sequence: TGTGCCAGCAGGCGGACAGGGCGCGGAAACACCATATATTTT. Translation gives CASRRTGRGNTIYF.

By frequency in the sample, this clone is medium-sized. Other DNA sequences in this sample translate to the same CDR3. The CDR3 here is CASRGDSSYNEQFF. DNA of the CDR3: TGTGCCAGCAGGGGCGACAGCTCCTACAATGAGCAGTTCTTC. The J gene is TRBJ2-1, the V gene TRBV2; D is possibly TRBD1 (5 bases). The V end lost 6 bases, the J end lost 0 bases, and 9 bases lay between the germline ends. The CDR3 consists of 14 residues. The V gene's germline CDR1 is SNHLY and CDR2 FYNNEI.

This clone was seen many times. J is TRBJ1-1 and V is TRBV9, with 9 bases fitting TRBD1. V lost 4 bases to trimming and J lost 5 bases; unmatched junction nucleotides: 6. The CDR3 is 14 residues long. CDR1 SGDLS and CDR2 YYNGEE come from the germline V gene. Here the CDR3 reads CASSQGTGRTEAFF. In nucleotides, the CDR3 is TGTGCCAGCAGCCAGGGGACAGGGCGAACTGAAGCTTTCTTT.

This clone is judged medium-sized. The gene calls are TRBV27 and TRBJ1-5; 7 bases line up with TRBD1. Germline assignment: CDR1 MNHEY and CDR2 SMNVEV (reference sequence). The V and J ends lost 4 bases and 5 bases, in that order; junction bases with no gene match: 5. CDR3 size: 14 residues. The CDR3 coding sequence is TGTGCCAGCAGTTCCACGGGACAGTATCAGCCCCAGCATTTT. It yields the protein CASSSTGQYQPQHF.

This clone came up many times. The chain uses TRBV5-1 and TRBJ2-1; 7 bases are shared with TRBD1. With V trimmed by 5 bases and J by 4 bases, 9 bases remained unmatched. Germline loops: CDR1 SGHRS, CDR2 YFSETQ. The CDR3 totals 15 residues. CDR3 sequence (DNA): TGCGCCAGCAGGGGCCGGGACAGCGGATACAATGAGCAGTTCTTC. It codes for CASRGRDSGYNEQFF.

This clone has ten or more counts. The chain links TRBV7-4 to TRBJ2-7, with 13 bases fitting TRBD2. Germline trimming cut 0 bases from V and 1 base from J; bases unmatched to any gene: 3. Germline CDR1 is SGHVT and CDR2 is SQSDAQ. The CDR3 is made up of 17 amino acids. CDR3 sequence: CASSLAGTSGASYEQYF. The CDR3 DNA reads as TGTGCCAGCAGCTTAGCGGGGACTAGCGGGGCGTCCTACGAGCAGTACTTC.

This clone has ten or more counts. This chain uses TRBV19 with TRBJ1-4; possibly TRBD1 for D (5 bases). Germline lookup yields CDR1 LNHDA and CDR2 SQIVND (reference sequence). This CDR3 contains 15 residues. The V gene lost 0 bases and the J gene lost 5 bases, with 10 bases spanning the gap. CDR3 amino acids: CASSIDGDSNEKLFF. The CDR3 DNA is TGTGCCAGTAGTATAGATGGTGACAGCAATGAAAAACTGTTTTTT. The variable domain in full, with the rest retrieved from reference TRBV19 and TRBJ1-4, is DGGITQSPKYLFRKEGQNVTLSCEQNLNHDAMYWYRQDPGQGLRLIYYSQIVNDFQKGDIAEGYSVSREKKESFPLTVTSAQKNPTAFYLCASSIDGDSNEKLFFGSGTQLSVL.

This clone has ten or more counts. The V call is TRBV11-2, the J call TRBJ2-7; possibly TRBD1 for D (5 bases). In germline, CDR1 is SGHAT, CDR2 FQNNGV. This CDR3 spans 13 amino acids. Deletions cut 6 bases from V and 4 bases from J, with 13 bases between. DNA of the CDR3: TGTGCCAGCAGGACTGCAGGGTTATACGAGCAGTACTTC. It is translated as CASRTAGLYEQYF.

The V call is TRBV7-3, the J call TRBJ2-3; D remains unclear. V lost 1 base to trimming and J lost 0 bases, with 14 bases between them. The CDR3 extends over 17 amino acids. The germline V gene has CDR1 SGHTA and CDR2 FQGTGA. Here the CDR3 reads CASSLRFRQASTDTQYF. The CDR3 DNA reads TGTGCCAGCAGCTTAAGATTTCGGCAGGCAAGCACAGATACGCAGTATTTT.

This clone has a count of ten or more. V usage is TRBV6-2 or TRBV6-3 and J usage is TRBJ2-7, with D perhaps matching TRBD2 (5 bases). There are 16 residues in the CDR3. The germline V and J ends were trimmed by 4 bases and 2 bases, with 18 bases remaining between them. Germline lookup yields CDR1 MNHEY and CDR2 SVGEGT. The CDR3 region is CASSSTWTSRTYEQYF. CDR3 sequence (DNA): TGTGCCAGCAGTTCTACTTGGACTTCTCGTACCTACGAGCAGTACTTC.

This clone was seen ten or more times. The chain joins TRBV4-2 to TRBJ1-3; TRBD1 agrees at 7 bases. J lost 0 bases, V lost 4 bases, and 3 bases had no gene match. The CDR3 consists of 15 residues. The germline gives CDR1 LGHNA, CDR2 YNFKEQ. CDR3 nucleotides: TGTGCCAGCAGCCCGGGGACAGTCTCTGGAAACACCATATATTTT. Protein product: CASSPGTVSGNTIYF.

This clone was seen ten or more times. This rearrangement joins TRBV12-3 or TRBV12-4 to TRBJ1-5, with a tentative D call TRBD1 (6 bases). V lost 3 bases to trimming and J lost 4 bases, with 13 bases between them. The CDR3 is made up of 15 amino acids. CDR3 sequence: CASSFKGVKNQPQHF. In DNA, the CDR3 is TGTGCCAGCAGTTTTAAGGGGGTGAAAAATCAGCCCCAGCATTTT.

By frequency in the sample, this clone is medium-sized. This chain joins TRBV19 and TRBJ2-4; D might be TRBD1 (6 bases). Germline V gene lookup returns CDR1 LNHDA and CDR2 SQIVND (reference sequence). The length of the CDR3 is 15 residues. The ends were cut back, 2 bases at V and 4 bases at J, with 12 bases in the middle. CDR3 in amino acids: CASSIQGTSKNIQYF. The CDR3 DNA follows: TGTGCCAGTAGTATACAAGGGACATCAAAAAACATTCAGTACTTC.

This clone was observed many times. The rearrangement links TRBV24-1 to TRBJ1-1, with 10 bases aligning to TRBD1. The V gene's germline CDR1 is KGHDR and CDR2 SFDVKD. This CDR3 comprises 17 residues. Losses at the gene ends were 1 base for V and 2 bases for J; bases not matched to a gene: 6. In DNA, the CDR3 is TGTGCCACCAGTGATTTTGACAGGGGGCGGGTTAACACTGAAGCTTTCTTT. Protein: CATSDFDRGRVNTEAFF.

This rearrangement joins TRBV15 to TRBJ2-6; D possibly corresponds to TRBD1 (5 bases). V was shortened by 2 bases and J by 5 bases, with 25 bases between the two germline ends. Germline V gene sequence: CDR1 LNHNV, CDR2 YYDKDF (reference sequence). This CDR3 is 20 amino acids long. The CDR3 loop reads CATSRPPRAWGSPWANVLTF. Here the CDR3 DNA reads TGTGCCACCAGCAGACCACCCAGGGCTTGGGGTTCCCCCTGGGCCAACGTCCTGACTTTC.

This clone was picked up a small number of times. The chain joins TRBV27 to TRBJ2-3, with 12 bases fitting TRBD2. CDR1 is MNHEY, CDR2 SMNVEV, per germline (reference sequence). V shed 2 bases, J shed 7 bases, and the junction held 4 bases outside the gene matches. The CDR3 has 15 amino acids. Here the CDR3 reads CASSLGLAGGNTQYF. The CDR3 nucleotides read TGTGCCAGCAGTTTAGGGCTAGCGGGGGGGAATACGCAGTATTTT.